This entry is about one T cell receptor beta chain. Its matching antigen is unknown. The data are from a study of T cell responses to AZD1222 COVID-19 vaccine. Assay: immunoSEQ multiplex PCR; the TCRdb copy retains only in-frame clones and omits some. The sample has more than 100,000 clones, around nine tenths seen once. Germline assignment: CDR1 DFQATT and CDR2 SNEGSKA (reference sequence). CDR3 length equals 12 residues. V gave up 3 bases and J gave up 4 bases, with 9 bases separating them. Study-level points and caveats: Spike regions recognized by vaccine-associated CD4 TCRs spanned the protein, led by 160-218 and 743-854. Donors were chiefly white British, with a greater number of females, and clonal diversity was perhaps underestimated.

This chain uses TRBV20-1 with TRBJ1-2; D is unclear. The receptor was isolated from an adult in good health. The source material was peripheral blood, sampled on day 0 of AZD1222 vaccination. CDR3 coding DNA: TGCAGTGCTAGTTTCGCTGGCTATGGCTACACCTTC. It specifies CSASFAGYGYTF.